This paragraph covers one TCR beta chain sequence. Antigen specificity is unknown. Profiling relied on immunoSEQ multiplex PCR, and the TCRdb table lists in-frame clones only, not all of them. The profile shows 95,000 or so clones, around 82% of them singletons. These data belong to a study of OX40 agonist ivuxolimab in advanced cancers. Across the study: Every 2 weeks, patients received ivuxolimab intravenously, dosed at 0.01 to 10 mg/kg. Dose-escalation patients had hepatocellular carcinoma, melanoma, renal cell or head and neck cancer. From about 23 to 85 years was the age range, with a mean of around 56 years, and around 83% were male. Broader study findings: The CD4+ and CD8+ T cells in the blood had expanded clonally by week 6 at 0.1 to 3.0 mg/kg.

CDR3 size: 17 residues. The trim removed 0 bases at V and 8 bases at J, leaving 11 bases unmatched. In germline, CDR1 is LGHNT, CDR2 FRNRAP. The receptor's source is an adult with an advanced solid tumor such as melanoma, head and neck, liver or kidney cancer. The sample consisted of CD4+ or CD8+ T cells sorted from blood, taken in a trial of the OX40 agonist ivuxolimab. The chain carries TRBV12-5 and TRBJ1-4; 8 bases agree with TRBD1. CDR3 bases: TGTGCTAGTGGTTTGGTACCGGGGACAGGTTCCCGGGAAAAACTGTTTTTT. It is translated as CASGLVPGTGSREKLFF.